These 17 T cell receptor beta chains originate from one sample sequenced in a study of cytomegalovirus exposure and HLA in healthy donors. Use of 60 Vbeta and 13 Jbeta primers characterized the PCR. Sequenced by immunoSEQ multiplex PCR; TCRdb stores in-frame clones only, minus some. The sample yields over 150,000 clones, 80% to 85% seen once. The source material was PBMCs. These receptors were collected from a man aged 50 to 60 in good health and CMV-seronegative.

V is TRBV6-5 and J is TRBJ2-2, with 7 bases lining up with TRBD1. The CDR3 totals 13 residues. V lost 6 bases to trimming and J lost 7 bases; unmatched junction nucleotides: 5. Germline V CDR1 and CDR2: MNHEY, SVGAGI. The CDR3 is CASRNQGVGELFF. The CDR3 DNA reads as TGTGCCAGCAGAAACCAGGGGGTCGGGGAGCTGTTTTTT.

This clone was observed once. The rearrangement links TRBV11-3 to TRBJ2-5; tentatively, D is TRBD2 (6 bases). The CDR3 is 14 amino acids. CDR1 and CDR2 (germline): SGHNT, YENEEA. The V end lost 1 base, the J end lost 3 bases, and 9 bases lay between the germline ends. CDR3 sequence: CASSLGPGEETQYF. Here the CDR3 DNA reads TGTGCCAGCAGCTTAGGGCCGGGAGAAGAGACCCAGTACTTC.

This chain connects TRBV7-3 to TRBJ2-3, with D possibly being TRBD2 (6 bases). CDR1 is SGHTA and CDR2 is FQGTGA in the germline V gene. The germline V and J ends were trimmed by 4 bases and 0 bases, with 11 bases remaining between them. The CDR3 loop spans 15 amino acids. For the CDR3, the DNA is TGTGCCAGCAGCTCCTCCGGGACTAGCACAGATACGCAGTATTTT. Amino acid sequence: CASSSSGTSTDTQYF.

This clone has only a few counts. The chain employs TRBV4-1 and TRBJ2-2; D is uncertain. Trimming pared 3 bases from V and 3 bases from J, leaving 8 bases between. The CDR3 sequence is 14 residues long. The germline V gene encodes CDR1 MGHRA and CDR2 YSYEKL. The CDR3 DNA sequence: TGCGCCAGCAGCCACCAAATAGACACCGGGGAGCTGTTTTTT. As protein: CASSHQIDTGELFF.

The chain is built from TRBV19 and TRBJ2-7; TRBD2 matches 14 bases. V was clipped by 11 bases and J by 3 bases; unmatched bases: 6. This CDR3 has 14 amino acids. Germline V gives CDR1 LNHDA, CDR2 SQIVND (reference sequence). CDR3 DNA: TGTGCCTCGAAGGGACTAGCGGGAGACTACGAGCAGTACTTC. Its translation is CASKGLAGDYEQYF.

CDR3 sequence (DNA): TGTGCCAGCAGCTTAGTAGCGGGGATGCCCTACGAGCAGTACTTC. The encoded protein is CASSLVAGMPYEQYF. This chain uses TRBV7-9 with TRBJ2-7, with 8 bases aligning to TRBD2. V dropped 1 base and J dropped 2; count of bases not matched to a gene: 4. The CDR3 contains 15 residues. Germline V CDR1 and CDR2: SEHNR, FQNEAQ (reference sequence).

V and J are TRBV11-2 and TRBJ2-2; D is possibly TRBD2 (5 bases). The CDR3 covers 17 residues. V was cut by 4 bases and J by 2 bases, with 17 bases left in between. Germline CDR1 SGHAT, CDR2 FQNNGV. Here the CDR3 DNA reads TGTGCCAGCAGCTCGGCGGACTGGAGAGACAACACCGGGGAGCTGTTTTTT. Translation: CASSSADWRDNTGELFF.

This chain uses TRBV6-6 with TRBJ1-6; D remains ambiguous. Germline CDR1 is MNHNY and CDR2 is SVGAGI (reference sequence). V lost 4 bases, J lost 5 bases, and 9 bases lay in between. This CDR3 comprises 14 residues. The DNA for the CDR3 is TGTGCCAGCAGTTCCCATCTAGATAATTCACCCCTCCACTTT. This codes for CASSSHLDNSPLHF.

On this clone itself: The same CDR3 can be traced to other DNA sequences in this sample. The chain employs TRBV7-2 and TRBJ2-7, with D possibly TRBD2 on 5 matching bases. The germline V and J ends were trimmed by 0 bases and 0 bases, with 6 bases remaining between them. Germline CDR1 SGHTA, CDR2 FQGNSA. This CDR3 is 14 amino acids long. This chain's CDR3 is CASSLAGSSYEQYF. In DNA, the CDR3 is TGTGCCAGCAGCTTAGCGGGGAGCTCCTACGAGCAGTACTTC.

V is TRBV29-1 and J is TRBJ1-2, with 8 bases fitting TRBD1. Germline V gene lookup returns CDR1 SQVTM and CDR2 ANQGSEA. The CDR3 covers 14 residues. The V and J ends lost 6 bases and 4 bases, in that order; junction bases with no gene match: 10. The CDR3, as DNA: TGCAGCGTAGCCCGGACAGGGTCAGGCTATGGCTACACCTTC. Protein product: CSVARTGSGYGYTF.

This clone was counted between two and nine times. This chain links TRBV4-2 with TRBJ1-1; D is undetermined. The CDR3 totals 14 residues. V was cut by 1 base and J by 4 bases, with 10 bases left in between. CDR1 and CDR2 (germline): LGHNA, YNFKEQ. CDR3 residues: CASSQAQRGTEAFF. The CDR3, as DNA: TGTGCCAGCAGCCAAGCCCAACGGGGCACTGAAGCTTTCTTT.

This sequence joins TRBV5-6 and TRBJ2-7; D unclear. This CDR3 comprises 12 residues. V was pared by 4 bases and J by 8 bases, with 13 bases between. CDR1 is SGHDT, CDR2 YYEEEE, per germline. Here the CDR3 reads CASSRLTEKQYF. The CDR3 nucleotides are TGTGCCAGCAGCCGTCTCACCGAGAAGCAGTACTTC. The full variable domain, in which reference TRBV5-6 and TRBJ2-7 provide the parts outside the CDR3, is DAGVTQSPTHLIKTRGQQVTLRCSPKSGHDTVSWYQQALGQGPQFIFQYYEEEERQRGNFPDRFSGHQFPNYSSELNVNALLLGDSALYLCASSRLTEKQYFGPGTRLTVT.

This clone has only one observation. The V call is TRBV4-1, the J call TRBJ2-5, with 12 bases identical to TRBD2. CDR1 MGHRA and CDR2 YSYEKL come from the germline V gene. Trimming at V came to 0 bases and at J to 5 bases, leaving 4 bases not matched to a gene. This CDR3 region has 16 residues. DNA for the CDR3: TGCGCCAGCAGCCAAGAGCTAGCGGGGGGGCTGGAGACCCAGTACTTC. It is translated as CASSQELAGGLETQYF.

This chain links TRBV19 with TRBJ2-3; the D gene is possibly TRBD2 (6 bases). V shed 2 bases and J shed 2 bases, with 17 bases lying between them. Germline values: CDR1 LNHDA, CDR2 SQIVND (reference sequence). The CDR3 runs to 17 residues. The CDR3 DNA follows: TGTGCCAGTAGTATAAGTCCGGGACTTCGGATCACAGATACGCAGTATTTT. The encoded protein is CASSISPGLRITDTQYF.

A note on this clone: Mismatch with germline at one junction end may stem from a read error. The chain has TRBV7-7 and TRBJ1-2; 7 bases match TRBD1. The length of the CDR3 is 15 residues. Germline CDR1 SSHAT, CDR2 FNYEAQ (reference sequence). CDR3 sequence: CASSQRQGYVHGYTF. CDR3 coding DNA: TGTGCTAGCAGCCAGAGACAGGGCTATGTTCATGGCTACACCTTC.

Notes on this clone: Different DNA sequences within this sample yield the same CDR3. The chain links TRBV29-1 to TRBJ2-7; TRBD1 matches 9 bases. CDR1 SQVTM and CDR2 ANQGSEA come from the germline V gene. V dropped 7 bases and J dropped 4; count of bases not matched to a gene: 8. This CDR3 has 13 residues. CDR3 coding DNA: TGCAGCGCTTCCGGGACAGGGCTTTACGAGCAGTACTTC. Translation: CSASGTGLYEQYF.

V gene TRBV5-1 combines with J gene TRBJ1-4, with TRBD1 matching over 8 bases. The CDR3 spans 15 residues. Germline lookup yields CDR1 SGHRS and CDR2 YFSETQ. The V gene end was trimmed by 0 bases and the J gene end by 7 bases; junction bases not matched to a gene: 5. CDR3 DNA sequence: TGCGCCAGCAGCTTGGCCACAGGGGGGATTGAAAAACTGTTTTTT. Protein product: CASSLATGGIEKLFF.